Listed here are 5 T cell receptor beta chains from one sample, sequenced in a study of cytomegalovirus exposure and HLA in healthy donors. 13 Jbeta primers and 60 Vbeta primers were used for the PCR. Only in-frame clones appear in the TCRdb table, and some are missing; sequencing was by immunoSEQ multiplex PCR. Here the sample spans under 200,000 clones, roughly 79% being singletons. Sequenced material: PBMCs. These receptors came from a man younger than 45 in good health and CMV-seronegative.

The J gene is TRBJ1-5, the V gene TRBV27; D gene unclear. The CDR3 runs 13 residues. The V and J ends lost 5 bases and 3 bases respectively, with 8 bases between them. Germline CDR1 reads MNHEY; CDR2 reads SMNVEV (reference sequence). CDR3 DNA: TGTGCCAGCAGTAACAGCCACAATCAGCCCCAGCATTTT. Its protein product is CASSNSHNQPQHF.

This chain connects TRBV28 to TRBJ1-1; D is unclear. The CDR3 has 14 amino acids. Germline V lookup: CDR1 MDHEN, CDR2 SYDVKM. V was clipped by 8 bases and J by 4 bases, with 17 bases between them. CDR3 residues: CASVPYLLSTEAFF. CDR3 nucleotide sequence: TGTGCCAGCGTCCCCTATCTTCTGAGCACTGAAGCTTTCTTT.

V usage is TRBV27 and J usage is TRBJ1-2; 8 positions match TRBD1. The germline CDR1 and CDR2 sequences are MNHEY and SMNVEV (reference sequence). The V segment lost 0 bases and the J segment 8 bases; nucleotides outside the gene matches: 8. The CDR3 extends over 15 amino acids. The CDR3 protein is CASSLSTGASGGYTF. The CDR3 DNA follows: TGTGCCAGCAGTTTATCGACAGGGGCGTCAGGGGGCTACACCTTC.

This chain links TRBV7-2 with TRBJ2-5, with 7 bases fitting TRBD2. CDR1 and CDR2 from the germline V gene are SGHTA and FQGNSA. V lost 0 bases to trimming and J lost 5 bases; unmatched junction nucleotides: 9. The CDR3 totals 16 residues. The CDR3 DNA follows: TGTGCCAGCAGCTTAGCCTCGACGGGGAGGGTGGAGACCCAGTACTTC. It is translated as CASSLASTGRVETQYF.

In DNA, the CDR3 is TGTGCCAGCAGTTTAACCGGGGAGTACAGCTCCTACAATGAGCAGTTCTTC. Its protein product is CASSLTGEYSSYNEQFF. The chain is built from TRBV27 and TRBJ2-1; perhaps TRBD2 as D (5 bases). The V end lost 2 bases, the J end lost 0 bases, and 14 bases lay between the germline ends. Per germline, CDR1 MNHEY and CDR2 SMNVEV (reference sequence). CDR3 size: 17 residues.